The 23 T cell receptor beta chains reported below all come from one sample, sequenced in a study of prognosis after radiotherapy for stage I lung cancer. Amplicons of TCR beta CDR3 were generated from genomic DNA by two-round multiplex PCR. Initially, in first-round PCR, primers specific to each TRBV and TRBJ gene were used. TCRdb redid the calling of the multiplex PCR reads with MiXCR, one entry per CDR3 protein. The sample contains 20,000 or so distinct CDR3 sequences, roughly 28% of which appear only once. Sequenced here: PBMCs, sampled before or after stereotactic body radiation therapy (not recorded which). These receptors all come from a donor over 45 with non-small cell lung cancer.

Ten or more counts support this clonotype. This chain links TRBV19 with TRBJ2-7, with 9 bases matching TRBD1. This CDR3 has 14 residues. V lost 6 bases and J lost 2; bases outside the gene matches: 5. Per germline, CDR1 LNHDA and CDR2 SQIVND (reference sequence). CDR3 residues: CASSGGDRAYEQYF. The CDR3 nucleotides read TGTGCCAGTAGCGGAGGGGACAGGGCCTACGAGCAGTACTTC. The full variable domain, with the rest looked up from reference TRBV19 and TRBJ2-7, is DGGITQSPKYLFRKEGQNVTLSCEQNLNHDAMYWYRQDPGQGLRLIYYSQIVNDFQKGDIAEGYSVSREKKESFPLTVTSAQKNPTAFYLCASSGGDRAYEQYFGPGTRLTVT.

This clonotype was counted many times. The V and J genes are TRBV7-8 and TRBJ2-1; D possibly corresponds to TRBD2 (6 bases). In germline, CDR1 is SGHVS, CDR2 FQNEAQ. V lost 0 bases to trimming and J lost 9 bases, with 12 bases between them. The CDR3 is made up of 14 amino acids. In nucleotides, the CDR3 is TGTGCCAGCAGCTTAGCGCATAGGAGGGCTGAGCAGTTCTTC. This translates into CASSLAHRRAEQFF.

Ten or more counts support this clonotype. A read error may be the cause here, since a much bigger clone is one base away. Written as DNA, the CDR3 is TGCAGTGCTGGCGGACTCAACAATGAGCAGTTCTTC. This sequence encodes CSAGGLNNEQFF. The chain combines TRBV20-1 with TRBJ2-1, with D maybe TRBD2 (5 bases). CDR1 is DFQATT and CDR2 is SNEGSKA in the germline V gene (reference sequence). With 5 bases removed from V and 5 bases from J, the gap between germline ends came to 10 bases. The CDR3 loop spans 12 amino acids.

Note on this clonotype: A junction boundary mismatches the germline segment, possibly from a read error. This chain links TRBV7-7 with TRBJ2-1; TRBD2 might be the D (6 bases). The CDR3 sequence is 15 residues long. Per the germline V gene, CDR1 is SSHAT and CDR2 is FNYEAQ (reference sequence). DNA for the CDR3: TGTGCCAGCAGCTTAGAAAGCGGGCACCACAATGAGAAGTTCTTC. As protein: CASSLESGHHNEKFF.

The V call is TRBV12-3 or TRBV12-4, the J call TRBJ2-2, with D hard to call. V gave up 2 bases and J gave up 4 bases, with 11 bases separating them. This CDR3 contains 15 residues. CDR3 DNA sequence: TGTGCCAGCAGTTTAACTGGCGTGTGCACCGGGGAGCTGTTTTTT. It specifies CASSLTGVCTGELFF.

As for this clonotype: The likely explanation is a read error, given a far larger clone one base away. The V and J genes are TRBV6-2 or TRBV6-3 and TRBJ2-3; TRBD2 is a possible D gene (5 bases). The germline gives CDR1 MNHEY, CDR2 SVGEGT. The germline V and J ends were trimmed by 7 bases and 0 bases, with 17 bases remaining between them. This CDR3 region has 16 residues. CDR3 in amino acids: CASIEALGGSTDTQYF. CDR3 nucleotide sequence: TGTGCCAGCATTGAAGCCCTTGGCGGGAGCACAGATACGCAGTATTTT.

Concerning this clonotype itself: Possible read error: a much larger clone is one base away. J is TRBJ2-2 and V is TRBV19; possibly TRBD2 for D (6 bases). The germline V gene has CDR1 LNHDA and CDR2 SQIVND (reference sequence). The CDR3 runs 15 residues. The CDR3 region has the DNA TGTACCAGTAGGACGGGACTCCCTCTCACCGGGGAGCTGTTTTTT. Translated, it gives CTSRTGLPLTGELFF.

This clonotype was detected ten times or more. This chain joins TRBV7-8 and TRBJ1-5; 7 bases agree with TRBD1. The CDR3 runs to 15 residues. From germline, CDR1 is SGHVS and CDR2 FQNEAQ. V trimming: 5 bases; J trimming: 0 bases; junction bases outside the gene matches: 4. The CDR3 nucleotides read TGTGCCAGCAGCACGGACAGGAATAGCAATCAGCCCCAGCATTTT. Protein sequence: CASSTDRNSNQPQHF.

Notes on this clonotype: Since a much larger clone is just one base distant, this may be a read error. V and J are TRBV6-5 and TRBJ1-1; D is undetermined. Germline V gene sequence: CDR1 MNHEY, CDR2 SVGAGI. The length of the CDR3 is 12 residues. The ends were cut back, 2 bases at V and 9 bases at J, with 10 bases in the middle. DNA for the CDR3: TGTGCCAGCAGTTACCAGACATATCAAGCTTTCTTT. It codes for CASSYQTYQAFF.

This clonotype was seen repeatedly, ten times or more. The J gene is TRBJ2-7, the V gene TRBV28, with TRBD2 identical over 7 bases. After removal of 5 bases from V and 1 base from J, the junction contained 11 bases not matched to a gene. The germline V gene encodes CDR1 MDHEN and CDR2 SYDVKM. The CDR3 length is 16 residues. DNA for the CDR3: TGTGCCAGCAGTCCTACGACTAGCCAAACATCCTACGAGCAGTACTTC. It yields the protein CASSPTTSQTSYEQYF.

This clonotype is medium-sized in the sample. This chain connects TRBV11-3 to TRBJ1-6; tentatively, D is TRBD1 (5 bases). Germline loops: CDR1 SGHNT, CDR2 YENEEA. CDR3 size: 14 residues. Trimming took 3 bases from V and 6 from J, leaving 9 bases between them. In DNA, the CDR3 is TGTGCCAGCAGCTTCGGGGCCGCTAATTCACCCCTCCACTTT. Its protein product is CASSFGAANSPLHF.

This clonotype came up a few times. A far more abundant clone sits one base away, making this likely a read error. The CDR3 sequence is CASNLSSYYEQYF. The CDR3 bases are TGTGCCAGCAACTTATCTAGCTACTACGAGCAGTACTTC. The V and J genes are TRBV7-9 and TRBJ2-7; D possibly corresponds to TRBD2 (5 bases). Looked up from germline, CDR1 is SEHNR and CDR2 is FQNEAQ (reference sequence). CDR3 length: 13 amino acids.

This clonotype was found once. An end of the junction differs from the germline gene, which may be a read error. The chain employs TRBV18 and TRBJ1-5; D uncertain. Germline V lookup: CDR1 KGHSH, CDR2 LQKENI. This CDR3 spans 12 amino acids. The CDR3 DNA reads TGTGCCAGCTCACCAGGGAATCGGCCCCAACATTTT. Translating gives CASSPGNRPQHF. The full variable domain, in which reference TRBV18 and TRBJ1-5 provide the parts outside the CDR3, is NAGVMQNPRHLVRRRGQEARLRCSPMKGHSHVYWYRQLPEEGLKFMVYLQKENIIDESGMPKERFSAEFPKEGPSILRIQQVVRGDSAAYFCASSPGNRPQHFGDGTRLSIL.

This clonotype was counted ten times or more. The chain combines TRBV29-1 with TRBJ1-2; D not certain. Germline CDR1 SQVTM, CDR2 ANQGSEA. The CDR3 has 14 amino acids. V shed 5 bases and J shed 7 bases, with 20 bases lying between them. Written as DNA, the CDR3 is TGCAGCGTTCACAAGGACGGGTCTGTCGGTGGCTACACCTTC. It codes for CSVHKDGSVGGYTF.

This clonotype was recorded at least ten times. This chain joins TRBV25-1 and TRBJ2-5, with D possibly matching TRBD2 (6 bases). V lost 3 bases, J lost 5 bases, and 10 bases lay in between. Germline-derived CDR1 and CDR2 are MGHDK and SYGVNS. The CDR3 is 13 residues long. This chain's CDR3 is CASSDEGGETQYF. The DNA of the CDR3 is TGTGCCAGCAGTGATGAAGGAGGGGAGACCCAGTACTTC.

This clonotype has ten or more counts. The chain joins TRBV4-1 to TRBJ2-2, with 12 positions matching TRBD2. The V and J ends lost 4 bases and 5 bases, in that order; junction bases with no gene match: 2. This CDR3 spans 15 amino acids. Germline CDR1 reads MGHRA; CDR2 reads YSYEKL. The CDR3 coding sequence is TGCGCCAGCAGCCGGGGGACTAGCGGGACCGGGGAGCTGTTTTTT. It translates to CASSRGTSGTGELFF.

This clonotype was picked up many times. Written as DNA, the CDR3 is TGTGCCAGCAGGCTAGCGTCTAGCACAGATACGCAGTATTTT. It encodes CASRLASSTDTQYF. The chain couples TRBV7-8 to TRBJ2-3; D is possibly TRBD2 (6 bases). V was cut by 6 bases and J by 0 bases, with 10 bases left in between. Germline values: CDR1 SGHVS, CDR2 FQNEAQ. This CDR3 contains 14 residues.

This clonotype has at least ten counts. This rearrangement joins TRBV6-1 to TRBJ2-1, with TRBD2 identical over 7 bases. From germline, CDR1 is MNHNS and CDR2 SASEGT. This CDR3 comprises 16 residues. Trimming at V came to 8 bases and at J to 2 bases, leaving 12 bases not matched to a gene. The CDR3 region has the DNA TGTGCCAGCGAGGCGAGCGGGGTTGGAGCCTACAATGAGCAGTTCTTC. This gives the protein CASEASGVGAYNEQFF.

In this sample, this clonotype turned up many times. This chain connects TRBV5-1 to TRBJ1-2; a weak D match, TRBD1 (5 bases). This CDR3 is 15 amino acids long. With 4 bases removed from V and 0 bases from J, the gap between germline ends came to 13 bases. The germline V gene encodes CDR1 SGHRS and CDR2 YFSETQ. CDR3 nucleotide sequence: TGCGCCAGCAGCGCCACAGGTTTGGCTAACTATGGCTACACCTTC. It translates to CASSATGLANYGYTF. Full variable domain (missing parts from reference TRBV5-1 and TRBJ1-2): KAGVTQTPRYLIKTRGQQVTLSCSPISGHRSVSWYQQTPGQGLQFLFEYFSETQRNKGNFPGRFSGRQFSNSRSEMNVSTLELGDSALYLCASSATGLANYGYTFGSGTRLTVV.

At least ten counts were recorded for this clonotype. This sequence joins TRBV28 and TRBJ1-2; D is ambiguous. The germline CDR1 and CDR2 sequences are MDHEN and SYDVKM. This CDR3 contains 12 residues. V lost 6 bases and J 0 bases, leaving 5 bases between the germline ends. In nucleotides, the CDR3 is TGTGCCAGCAGGTTAGCTAACTATGGCTACACCTTC. Translating it yields CASRLANYGYTF.

This clonotype showed up many times. The chain employs TRBV5-8 and TRBJ1-5; weak D call: TRBD1 (6 bases). With 2 bases removed from V and 1 base from J, the gap between germline ends came to 10 bases. In germline, CDR1 is SGHTS, CDR2 YDEGEE. This CDR3 contains 15 residues. CDR3 in amino acids: CASSLLTGSNQPQHF. In DNA, the CDR3 is TGTGCCAGCAGCTTACTCACAGGGAGCAATCAGCCCCAGCATTTT.

This clonotype was counted at least ten times. This chain uses TRBV5-1 with TRBJ2-7; no clear D. V lost 0 bases, J lost 1 base, and 14 bases lay in between. This CDR3 contains 16 residues. Germline CDR1 is SGHRS and CDR2 is YFSETQ. Here the CDR3 DNA reads TGCGCCAGCAGCTTGGGAGGTTCGGAGCGATCCTACGAGCAGTACTTC. Translation: CASSLGGSERSYEQYF.

Worth noting for this clonotype: A read error is likely here: a far larger clone is one base away. The rearrangement uses TRBV6-4 and TRBJ2-1, with TRBD2 identical over 8 bases. Germline V gives CDR1 MRHNA, CDR2 SNTAGT. This CDR3 is built from 15 residues. J was trimmed by 8 bases and V by 3 bases; bases with no gene match: 9. The CDR3 sequence: CASSEGTGGTDEQFF. The DNA of the CDR3 is TGTGCCAGCAGTGAAGGTACGGGAGGGACGGATGAGCAGTTCTTC.